What follows is one T cell receptor beta chain and its context. This sample was taken from a study of shared clonotypes between healthy human individuals. In the CD4+ fraction, cells were divided into CD45RA+ naive and CD45RA-negative memory subsets. Trimming removed 5 bases from V and 1 base from J, with 11 bases in between. Germline lookup yields CDR1 KGHSH and CDR2 LQKENI. The CDR3 is 14 amino acids. Assay: immunoSEQ multiplex PCR; the TCRdb copy retains only in-frame clones and omits some. Among about 530,000 clones listed, 96% were seen once. The sequence was collected from a woman aged 25 to 39 in good health. Sequencing was done on a sample of naive CD4+ T cells sorted from blood. The subset is: CD45RA+ positively selected. This chain joins TRBV18 and TRBJ1-1, with a possible D match to TRBD1 (6 bases). The CDR3 loop is CASSTTGQNTEAFF. The CDR3 region has the DNA TGTGCCAGCTCAACGACAGGCCAGAACACTGAAGCTTTCTTT.